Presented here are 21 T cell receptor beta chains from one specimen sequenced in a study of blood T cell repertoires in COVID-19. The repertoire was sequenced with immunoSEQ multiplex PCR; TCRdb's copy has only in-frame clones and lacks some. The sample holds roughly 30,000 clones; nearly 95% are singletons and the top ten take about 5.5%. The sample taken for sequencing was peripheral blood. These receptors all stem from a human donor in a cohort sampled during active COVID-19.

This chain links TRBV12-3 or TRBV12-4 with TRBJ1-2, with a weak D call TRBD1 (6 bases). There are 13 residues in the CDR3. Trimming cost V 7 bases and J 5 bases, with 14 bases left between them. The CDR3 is CASTYGTSYGYTF. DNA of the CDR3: TGTGCCAGCACCTACGGGACATCGTATGGCTACACCTTC.

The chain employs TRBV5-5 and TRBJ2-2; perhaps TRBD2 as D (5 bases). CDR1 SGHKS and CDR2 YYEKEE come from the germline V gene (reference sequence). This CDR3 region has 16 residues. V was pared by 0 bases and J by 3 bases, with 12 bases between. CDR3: CASSLGPLGDTGELFF. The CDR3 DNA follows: TGTGCCAGCAGCTTGGGGCCTCTCGGGGACACCGGGGAGCTGTTTTTT.

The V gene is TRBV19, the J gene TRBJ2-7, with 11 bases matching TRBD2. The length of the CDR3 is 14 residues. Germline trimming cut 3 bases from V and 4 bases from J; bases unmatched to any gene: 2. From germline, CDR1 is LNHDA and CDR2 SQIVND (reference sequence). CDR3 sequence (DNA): TGTGCCAGTAGTATCCTAGCGGGGGGTTACGAGCAGTACTTC. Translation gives CASSILAGGYEQYF.

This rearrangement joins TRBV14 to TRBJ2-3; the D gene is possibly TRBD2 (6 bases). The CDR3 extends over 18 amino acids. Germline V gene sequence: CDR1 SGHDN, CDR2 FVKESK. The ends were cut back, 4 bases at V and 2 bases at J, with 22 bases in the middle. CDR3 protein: CASSPEWGSGIFTDTQYF. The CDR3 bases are TGTGCCAGCAGCCCCGAATGGGGTAGCGGAATCTTCACAGATACGCAGTATTTT. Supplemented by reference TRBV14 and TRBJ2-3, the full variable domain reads EAGVTQFPSHSVIEKGQTVTLRCDPISGHDNLYWYRRVMGKEIKFLLHFVKESKQDESGMPNNRFLAERTGGTYSTLKVQPAELEDSGVYFCASSPEWGSGIFTDTQYFGPGTRLTVL.

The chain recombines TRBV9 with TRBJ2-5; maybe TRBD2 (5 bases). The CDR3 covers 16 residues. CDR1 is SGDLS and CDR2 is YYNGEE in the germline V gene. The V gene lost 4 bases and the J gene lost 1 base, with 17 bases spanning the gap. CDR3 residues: CASSPRGGGTQETQYF. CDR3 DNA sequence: TGTGCCAGCAGCCCCCGAGGCGGAGGTACCCAAGAGACCCAGTACTTC.

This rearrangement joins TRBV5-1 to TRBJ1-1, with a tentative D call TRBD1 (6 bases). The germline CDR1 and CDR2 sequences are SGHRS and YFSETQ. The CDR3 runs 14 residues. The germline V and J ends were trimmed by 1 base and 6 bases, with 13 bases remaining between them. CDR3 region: CASSLFGGSAEAFF. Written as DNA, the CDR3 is TGCGCCAGCAGCTTGTTTGGGGGCAGCGCTGAAGCTTTCTTT.

DNA of the CDR3: TGTGCCAGCACGCGGGGGACTTTCGACGTGTCCCAGCATTTT. This sequence encodes CASTRGTFDVSQHF. V and J are TRBV6-5 and TRBJ1-5; a possible D gene is TRBD1 (5 bases). CDR1 and CDR2 (germline): MNHEY, SVGAGI. Trimming took off 7 bases at V and 11 bases at J, with 21 bases between the two ends. The CDR3 is made up of 14 amino acids.

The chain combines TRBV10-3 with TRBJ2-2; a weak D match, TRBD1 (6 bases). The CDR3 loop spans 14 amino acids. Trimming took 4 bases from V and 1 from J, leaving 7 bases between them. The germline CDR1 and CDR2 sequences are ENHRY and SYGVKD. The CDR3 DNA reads TGTGCCATCAGTGGGGACATGAACACCGGGGAGCTGTTTTTT. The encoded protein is CAISGDMNTGELFF.

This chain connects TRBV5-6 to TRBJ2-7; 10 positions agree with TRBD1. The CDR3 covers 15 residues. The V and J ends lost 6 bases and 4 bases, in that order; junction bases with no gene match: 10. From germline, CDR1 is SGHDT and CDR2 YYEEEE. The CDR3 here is CASTPDRGRGYEQYF. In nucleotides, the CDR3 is TGTGCCAGCACACCAGACAGGGGGCGAGGTTACGAGCAGTACTTC.

For the CDR3, the DNA is TGTGCCAGCAGCCAAGCCGGAGAAACCTACGAGCAGTACTTC. It is translated as CASSQAGETYEQYF. This chain uses TRBV14 with TRBJ2-7; D remains ambiguous. Germline assignment: CDR1 SGHDN and CDR2 FVKESK. There are 14 residues in the CDR3. V gave up 1 base and J gave up 2 bases, with 9 bases separating them.

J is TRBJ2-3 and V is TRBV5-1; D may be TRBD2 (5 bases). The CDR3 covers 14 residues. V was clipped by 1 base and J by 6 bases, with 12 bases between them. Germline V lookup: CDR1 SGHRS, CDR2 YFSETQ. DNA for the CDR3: TGCGCCAGCAGCTTGTTTCTAGCAGCCGATACGCAGTATTTT. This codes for CASSLFLAADTQYF.

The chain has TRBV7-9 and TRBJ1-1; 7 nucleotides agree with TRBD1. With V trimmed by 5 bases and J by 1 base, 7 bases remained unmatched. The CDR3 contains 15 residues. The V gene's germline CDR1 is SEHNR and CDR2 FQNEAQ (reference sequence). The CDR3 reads CASSDRVYGNTEAFF. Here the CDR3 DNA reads TGTGCCAGCAGCGACAGGGTTTATGGGAACACTGAAGCTTTCTTT.

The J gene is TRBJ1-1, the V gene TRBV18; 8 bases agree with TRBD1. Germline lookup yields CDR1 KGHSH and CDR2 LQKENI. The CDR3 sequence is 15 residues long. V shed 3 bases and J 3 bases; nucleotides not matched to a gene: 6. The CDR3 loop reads CASSPKTGVYTEAFF. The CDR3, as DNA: TGTGCCAGCTCACCCAAGACAGGGGTGTACACTGAAGCTTTCTTT.

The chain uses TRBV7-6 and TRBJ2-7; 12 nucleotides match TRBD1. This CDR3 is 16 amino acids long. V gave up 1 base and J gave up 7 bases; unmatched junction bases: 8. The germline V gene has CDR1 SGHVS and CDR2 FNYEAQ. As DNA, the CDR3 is TGTGCCAGCAGCTTAGGAATGGGACAGGGGGCCGGTGAGCAGTACTTC. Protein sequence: CASSLGMGQGAGEQYF.

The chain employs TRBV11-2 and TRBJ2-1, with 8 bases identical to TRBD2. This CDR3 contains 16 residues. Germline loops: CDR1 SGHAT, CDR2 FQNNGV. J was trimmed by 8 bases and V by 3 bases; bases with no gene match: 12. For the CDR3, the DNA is TGTGCCAGCAGCTTCCCTCTTGGCGGGAGGTCTTATGAGCAGTTCTTC. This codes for CASSFPLGGRSYEQFF.

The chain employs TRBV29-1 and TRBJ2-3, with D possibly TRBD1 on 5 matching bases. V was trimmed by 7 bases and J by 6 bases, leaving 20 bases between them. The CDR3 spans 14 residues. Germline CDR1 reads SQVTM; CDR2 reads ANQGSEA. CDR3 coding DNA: TGCAGCGCCGGAGAGGCAGGGTCGCGGGATACGCAGTATTTT. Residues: CSAGEAGSRDTQYF.

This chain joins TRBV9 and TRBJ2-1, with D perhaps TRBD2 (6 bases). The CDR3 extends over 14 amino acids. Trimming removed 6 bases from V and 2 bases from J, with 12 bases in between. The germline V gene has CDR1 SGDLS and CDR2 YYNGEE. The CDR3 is CASNQGGTYNEQFF. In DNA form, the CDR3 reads TGTGCCAGCAATCAGGGAGGCACCTACAATGAGCAGTTCTTC.

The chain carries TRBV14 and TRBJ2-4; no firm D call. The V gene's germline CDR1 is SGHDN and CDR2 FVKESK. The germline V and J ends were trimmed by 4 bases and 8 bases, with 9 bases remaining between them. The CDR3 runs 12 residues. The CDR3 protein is CASSPSWDIQYF. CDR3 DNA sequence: TGTGCCAGCAGCCCTAGTTGGGACATTCAGTACTTC.

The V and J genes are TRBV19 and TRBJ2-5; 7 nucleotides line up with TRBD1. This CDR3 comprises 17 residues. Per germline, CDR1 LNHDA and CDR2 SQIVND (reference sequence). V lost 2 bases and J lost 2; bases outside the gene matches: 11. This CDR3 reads CASSIRPGQRIQETQYF. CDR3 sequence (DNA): TGTGCCAGTAGTATACGACCGGGACAGAGAATACAAGAGACCCAGTACTTC.

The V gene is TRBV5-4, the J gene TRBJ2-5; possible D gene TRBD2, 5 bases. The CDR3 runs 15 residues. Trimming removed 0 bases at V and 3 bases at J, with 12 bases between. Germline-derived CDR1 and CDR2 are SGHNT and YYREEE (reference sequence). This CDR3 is CASSLAGYREETQYF. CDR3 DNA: TGTGCCAGCAGCTTGGCGGGGTACCGGGAAGAGACCCAGTACTTC.

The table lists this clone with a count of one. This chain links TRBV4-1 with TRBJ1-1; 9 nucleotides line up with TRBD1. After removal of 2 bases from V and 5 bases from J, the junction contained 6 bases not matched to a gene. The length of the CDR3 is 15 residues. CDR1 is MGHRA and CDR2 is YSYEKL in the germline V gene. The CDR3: CASSQSGTGRTEAFF. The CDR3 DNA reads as TGCGCCAGCAGCCAATCAGGGACAGGGAGAACTGAAGCTTTCTTT.